This is a list of T cell receptor beta chains from one sample in a study of T cell repertoires in ileal Crohn's disease. Sequenced by immunoSEQ multiplex PCR; TCRdb stores in-frame clones only, minus some. Of about 3,400 clones listed, over 65% are singletons. The sequencing sample was made of CD4+ T cells sorted from the ileum. The receptors were gathered from an adult with Crohn's disease. CDR3s include the opening cysteine and the closing phenylalanine or tryptophan. Fields, in order: D gene, clone size, J gene, V gene, CDR3 DNA, CDR3 protein. A D gene is named only where the DNA matches it firmly. The listing skips clone size in some rows; elsewhere it reads once, few, many or a size class.

>TRBD1|few|TRBJ1-2|TRBV5-1
TGCGCCAGCAGCTTGGCCGCAGGGGGCAGCAGCGGCTACACCTTC
CASSLAAGGSSGYTF
>.|once|TRBJ2-7|TRBV7-2
TGTGCCAGCAGCTTAGGACTAGGGGCATACGAGCAGTACTTC
CASSLGLGAYEQYF
>.|.|TRBJ1-5|TRBV23-1
TGCGCCAGCAGCCCCACGTCAGGGAGCAATCAGCCCCAGCATTTT
CASSPTSGSNQPQHF
>TRBD1|.|TRBJ2-4|TRBV18
TGTGCCAGCTCGCCCACGGACAGGATAGCCAAAAACATTCAGTACTTC
CASSPTDRIAKNIQYF
>TRBD1|.|TRBJ1-5|TRBV27
TGTGCCAGCAACCCCACGGGGACAGGGTTTAGCAATCAGCCCCAGCATTTT
CASNPTGTGFSNQPQHF
>.|.|TRBJ2-5|TRBV19
TGTGCCAGTAGCCGCTCTGCAAAAGGGGTGTACCAAGAGACCCAGTACTTC
CASSRSAKGVYQETQYF
>.|.|TRBJ2-6|TRBV25-1
TGTGCCAGCAGTGAAGCGGGGGCTCACTCTGGGGCCAACGTCCTGACTTTC
CASSEAGAHSGANVLTF
>.|once|TRBJ1-1|TRBV2
TGTGCCAGCAACCCTCGCCCTGGCGGCGCTGAAGCTTTCTTT
CASNPRPGGAEAFF
>.|.|TRBJ1-1|TRBV27
TGTGCCAGCAGTCGAGGGGGTGCTGGGGTTGAAGCTTTCTTT
CASSRGGAGVEAFF
>.|.|TRBJ1-1|TRBV10-3
TGTGCCATCACCCAACAGGCGCTCCTCTTAGGTGAAGCTTTCTTT
CAITQQALLLGEAFF
>.|.|TRBJ2-2|TRBV27
TGTGCCAGCAGTTTCGAACGGGGGAACACCGGGGAGCTGTTTTTT
CASSFERGNTGELFF
>TRBD1|.|TRBJ1-2|TRBV6-1
TGTGCCAGCAGAGTGGGACAGTACTATGGCTACACCTTC
CASRVGQYYGYTF